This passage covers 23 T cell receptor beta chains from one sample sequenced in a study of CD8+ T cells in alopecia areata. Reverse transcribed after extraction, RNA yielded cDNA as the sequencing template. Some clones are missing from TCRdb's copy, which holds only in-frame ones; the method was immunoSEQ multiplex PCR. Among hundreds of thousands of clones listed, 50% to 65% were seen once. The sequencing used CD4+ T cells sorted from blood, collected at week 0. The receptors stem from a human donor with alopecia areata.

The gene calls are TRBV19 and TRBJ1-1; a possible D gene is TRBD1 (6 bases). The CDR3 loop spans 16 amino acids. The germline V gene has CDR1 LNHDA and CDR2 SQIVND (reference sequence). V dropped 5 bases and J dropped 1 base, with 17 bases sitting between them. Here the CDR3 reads CASSHPTRGRNTEAFF. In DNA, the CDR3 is TGTGCCAGTAGTCACCCAACCAGGGGCCGGAACACTGAAGCTTTCTTT.

CDR3 sequence: CACLEVGFEAFF. For the CDR3, the DNA is TGTGCCTGCCTTGAGGTTGGGTTTGAAGCTTTCTTT. The V and J genes are TRBV30 and TRBJ1-1; D ambiguous. Germline-derived CDR1 and CDR2 are GTSNPN and SVGIG (reference sequence). The V end was cut by 6 bases, the J end by 7 bases, with 15 bases between. The length of the CDR3 is 12 residues.

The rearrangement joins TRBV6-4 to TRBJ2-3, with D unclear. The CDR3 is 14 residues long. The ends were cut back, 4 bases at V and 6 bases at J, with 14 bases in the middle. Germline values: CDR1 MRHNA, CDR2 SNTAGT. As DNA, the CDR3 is TGTGCCAGCAGTGTCAATACGGTGGCCGATACGCAGTATTTT. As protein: CASSVNTVADTQYF.

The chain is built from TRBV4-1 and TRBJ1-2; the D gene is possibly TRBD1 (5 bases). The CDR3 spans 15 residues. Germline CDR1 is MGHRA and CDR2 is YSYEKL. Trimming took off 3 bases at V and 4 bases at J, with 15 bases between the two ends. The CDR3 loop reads CASSHPLGGTYGYTF. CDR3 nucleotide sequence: TGCGCCAGCAGCCACCCCCTGGGGGGTACCTATGGCTACACCTTC.

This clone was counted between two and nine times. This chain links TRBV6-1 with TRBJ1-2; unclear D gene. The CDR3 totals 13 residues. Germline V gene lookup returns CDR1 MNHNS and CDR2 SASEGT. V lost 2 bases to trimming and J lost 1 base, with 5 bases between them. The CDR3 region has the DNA TGTGCCAGCAGTGAAAGGAGTAACTATGGCTACACCTTC. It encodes CASSERSNYGYTF.

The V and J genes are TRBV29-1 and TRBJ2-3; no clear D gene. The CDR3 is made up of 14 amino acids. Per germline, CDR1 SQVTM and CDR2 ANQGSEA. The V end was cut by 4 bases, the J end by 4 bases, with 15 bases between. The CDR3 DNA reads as TGCAGCGTTGGGCGGCTGATGAAGCCAGATACGCAGTATTTT. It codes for CSVGRLMKPDTQYF.

The CDR3 DNA reads as TGTGCCAGCAGATCCGACAGGGCCGGGGAGCTGTTTTTT. Protein: CASRSDRAGELFF. The V call is TRBV2, the J call TRBJ2-2; 7 bases are shared with TRBD1. Per the germline V gene, CDR1 is SNHLY and CDR2 is FYNNEI. The CDR3 is 13 residues long. Losses at the gene ends were 6 bases for V and 6 bases for J; bases not matched to a gene: 4.

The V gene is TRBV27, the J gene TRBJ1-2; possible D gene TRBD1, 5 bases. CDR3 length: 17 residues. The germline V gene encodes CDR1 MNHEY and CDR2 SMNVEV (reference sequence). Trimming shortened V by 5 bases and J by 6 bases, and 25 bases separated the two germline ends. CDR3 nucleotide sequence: TGTGCCAGCAGTATAGGGTGGGGCCGTCCCTATTCCGATGGCTACACCTTC. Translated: CASSIGWGRPYSDGYTF.

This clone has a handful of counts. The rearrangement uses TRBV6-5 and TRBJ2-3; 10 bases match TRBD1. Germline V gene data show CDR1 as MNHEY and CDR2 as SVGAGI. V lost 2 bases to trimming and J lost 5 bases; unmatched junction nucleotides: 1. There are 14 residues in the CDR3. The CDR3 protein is CASSYRTGGDTQYF. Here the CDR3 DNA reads TGTGCCAGCAGTTACCGGACAGGGGGAGATACGCAGTATTTT.

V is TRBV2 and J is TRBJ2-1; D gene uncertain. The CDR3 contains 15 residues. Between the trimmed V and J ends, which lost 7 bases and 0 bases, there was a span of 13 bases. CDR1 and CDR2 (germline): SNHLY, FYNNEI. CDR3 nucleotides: TGTGCCAGCACCCCCCAATACGGCTCCTACAATGAGCAGTTCTTC. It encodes CASTPQYGSYNEQFF.

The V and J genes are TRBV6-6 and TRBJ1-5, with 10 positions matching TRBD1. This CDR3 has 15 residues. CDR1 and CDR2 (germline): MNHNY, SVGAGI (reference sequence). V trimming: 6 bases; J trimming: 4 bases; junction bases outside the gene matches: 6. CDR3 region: CASSRDRGGNQPQHF. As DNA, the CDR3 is TGTGCCAGCAGCCGGGACAGGGGAGGTAATCAGCCCCAGCATTTT.

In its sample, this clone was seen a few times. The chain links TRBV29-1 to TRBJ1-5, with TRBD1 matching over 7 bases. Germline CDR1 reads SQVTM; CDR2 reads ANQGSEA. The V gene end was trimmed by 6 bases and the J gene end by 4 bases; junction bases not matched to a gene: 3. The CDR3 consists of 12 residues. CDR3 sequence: CSVGTVNQPQHF. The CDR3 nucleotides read TGCAGCGTCGGGACAGTTAATCAGCCCCAGCATTTT. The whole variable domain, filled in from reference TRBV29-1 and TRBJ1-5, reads SAVISQKPSRDICQRGTSLTIQCQVDSQVTMMFWYRQQPGQSLTLIATANQGSEATYESGFVIDKFPISRPNLTFSTLTVSNMSPEDSSIYLCSVGTVNQPQHFGDGTRLSIL.

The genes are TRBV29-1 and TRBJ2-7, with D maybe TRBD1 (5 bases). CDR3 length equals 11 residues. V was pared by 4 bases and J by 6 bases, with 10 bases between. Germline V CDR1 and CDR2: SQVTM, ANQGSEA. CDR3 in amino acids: CSVGQPGEQYF. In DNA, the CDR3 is TGCAGCGTTGGACAGCCGGGCGAGCAGTACTTC.

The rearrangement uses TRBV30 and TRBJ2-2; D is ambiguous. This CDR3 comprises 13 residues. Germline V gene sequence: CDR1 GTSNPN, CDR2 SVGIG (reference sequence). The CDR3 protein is CATHRSNTGELFF. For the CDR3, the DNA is TGTGCTACCCACCGATCGAACACCGGGGAGCTGTTTTTT.

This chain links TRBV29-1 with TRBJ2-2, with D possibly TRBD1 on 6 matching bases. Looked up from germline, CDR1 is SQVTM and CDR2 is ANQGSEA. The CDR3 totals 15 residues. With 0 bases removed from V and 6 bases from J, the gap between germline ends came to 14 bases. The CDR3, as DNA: TGCAGCGTTGAAGATACAGGGATTACGGCCGGGGAGCTGTTTTTT. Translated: CSVEDTGITAGELFF.

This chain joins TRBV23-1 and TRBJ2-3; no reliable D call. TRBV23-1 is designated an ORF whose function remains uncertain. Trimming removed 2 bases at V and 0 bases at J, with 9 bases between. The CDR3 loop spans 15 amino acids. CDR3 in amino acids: CASSQETHSTDTQYF. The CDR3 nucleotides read TGCGCCAGCAGTCAAGAGACACATAGCACAGATACGCAGTATTTT.

The CDR3 loop reads CASSASVDTEAFF. The CDR3 DNA reads TGTGCCAGCAGTGCTTCAGTCGACACTGAAGCTTTCTTT. The chain couples TRBV6-4 to TRBJ1-1; unclear D gene. The germline CDR1 and CDR2 sequences are MRHNA and SNTAGT. Between the trimmed V and J ends, which lost 4 bases and 3 bases, there was a span of 9 bases. The CDR3 has 13 amino acids.

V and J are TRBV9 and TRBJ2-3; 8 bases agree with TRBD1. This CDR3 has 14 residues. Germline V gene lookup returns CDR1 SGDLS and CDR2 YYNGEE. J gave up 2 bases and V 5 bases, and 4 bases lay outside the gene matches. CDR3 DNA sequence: TGTGCCAGCAGGGAACAGGGGGACACAGATACGCAGTATTTT. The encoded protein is CASREQGDTDTQYF. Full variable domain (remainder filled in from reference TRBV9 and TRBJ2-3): DSGVTQTPKHLITATGQRVTLRCSPRSGDLSVYWYQQSLDQGLQFLIQYYNGEERAKGNILERFSAQQFPDLHSELNLSSLELGDSALYFCASREQGDTDTQYFGPGTRLTVL.

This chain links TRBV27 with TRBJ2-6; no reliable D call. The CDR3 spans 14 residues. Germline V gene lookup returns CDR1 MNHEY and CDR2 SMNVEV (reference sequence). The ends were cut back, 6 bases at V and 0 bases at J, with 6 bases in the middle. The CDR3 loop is CASRADSGANVLTF. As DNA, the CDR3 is TGTGCCAGCAGAGCCGACTCTGGGGCCAACGTCCTGACTTTC.

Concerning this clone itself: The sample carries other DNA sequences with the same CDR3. The CDR3 DNA reads TGCAGCGTTGCTAGCGGGAGTTACAATGAGCAGTTCTTC. This sequence encodes CSVASGSYNEQFF. The chain joins TRBV29-1 to TRBJ2-1, with 10 positions matching TRBD2. V lost 4 bases and J lost 4; bases outside the gene matches: 1. This CDR3 comprises 13 residues. Germline CDR1 reads SQVTM; CDR2 reads ANQGSEA.

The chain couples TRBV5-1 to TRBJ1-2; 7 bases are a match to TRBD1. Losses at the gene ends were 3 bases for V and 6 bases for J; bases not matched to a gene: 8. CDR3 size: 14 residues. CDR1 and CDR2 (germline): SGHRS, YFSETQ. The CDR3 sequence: CASSSPGTVDGYTF. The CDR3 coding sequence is TGCGCCAGCAGCTCACCTGGGACAGTAGATGGCTACACCTTC.

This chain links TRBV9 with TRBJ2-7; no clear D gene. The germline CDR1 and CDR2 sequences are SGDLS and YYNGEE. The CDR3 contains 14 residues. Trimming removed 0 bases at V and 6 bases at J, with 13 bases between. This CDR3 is CASSVVVENGEQYF. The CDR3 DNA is TGTGCCAGCAGCGTAGTGGTGGAGAACGGCGAGCAGTACTTC.

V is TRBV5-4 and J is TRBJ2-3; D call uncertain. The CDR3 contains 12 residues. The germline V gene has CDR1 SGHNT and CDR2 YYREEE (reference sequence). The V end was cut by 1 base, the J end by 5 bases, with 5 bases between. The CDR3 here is CASSLHGDTQYF. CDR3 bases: TGTGCCAGCAGCTTGCATGGAGATACGCAGTATTTT.